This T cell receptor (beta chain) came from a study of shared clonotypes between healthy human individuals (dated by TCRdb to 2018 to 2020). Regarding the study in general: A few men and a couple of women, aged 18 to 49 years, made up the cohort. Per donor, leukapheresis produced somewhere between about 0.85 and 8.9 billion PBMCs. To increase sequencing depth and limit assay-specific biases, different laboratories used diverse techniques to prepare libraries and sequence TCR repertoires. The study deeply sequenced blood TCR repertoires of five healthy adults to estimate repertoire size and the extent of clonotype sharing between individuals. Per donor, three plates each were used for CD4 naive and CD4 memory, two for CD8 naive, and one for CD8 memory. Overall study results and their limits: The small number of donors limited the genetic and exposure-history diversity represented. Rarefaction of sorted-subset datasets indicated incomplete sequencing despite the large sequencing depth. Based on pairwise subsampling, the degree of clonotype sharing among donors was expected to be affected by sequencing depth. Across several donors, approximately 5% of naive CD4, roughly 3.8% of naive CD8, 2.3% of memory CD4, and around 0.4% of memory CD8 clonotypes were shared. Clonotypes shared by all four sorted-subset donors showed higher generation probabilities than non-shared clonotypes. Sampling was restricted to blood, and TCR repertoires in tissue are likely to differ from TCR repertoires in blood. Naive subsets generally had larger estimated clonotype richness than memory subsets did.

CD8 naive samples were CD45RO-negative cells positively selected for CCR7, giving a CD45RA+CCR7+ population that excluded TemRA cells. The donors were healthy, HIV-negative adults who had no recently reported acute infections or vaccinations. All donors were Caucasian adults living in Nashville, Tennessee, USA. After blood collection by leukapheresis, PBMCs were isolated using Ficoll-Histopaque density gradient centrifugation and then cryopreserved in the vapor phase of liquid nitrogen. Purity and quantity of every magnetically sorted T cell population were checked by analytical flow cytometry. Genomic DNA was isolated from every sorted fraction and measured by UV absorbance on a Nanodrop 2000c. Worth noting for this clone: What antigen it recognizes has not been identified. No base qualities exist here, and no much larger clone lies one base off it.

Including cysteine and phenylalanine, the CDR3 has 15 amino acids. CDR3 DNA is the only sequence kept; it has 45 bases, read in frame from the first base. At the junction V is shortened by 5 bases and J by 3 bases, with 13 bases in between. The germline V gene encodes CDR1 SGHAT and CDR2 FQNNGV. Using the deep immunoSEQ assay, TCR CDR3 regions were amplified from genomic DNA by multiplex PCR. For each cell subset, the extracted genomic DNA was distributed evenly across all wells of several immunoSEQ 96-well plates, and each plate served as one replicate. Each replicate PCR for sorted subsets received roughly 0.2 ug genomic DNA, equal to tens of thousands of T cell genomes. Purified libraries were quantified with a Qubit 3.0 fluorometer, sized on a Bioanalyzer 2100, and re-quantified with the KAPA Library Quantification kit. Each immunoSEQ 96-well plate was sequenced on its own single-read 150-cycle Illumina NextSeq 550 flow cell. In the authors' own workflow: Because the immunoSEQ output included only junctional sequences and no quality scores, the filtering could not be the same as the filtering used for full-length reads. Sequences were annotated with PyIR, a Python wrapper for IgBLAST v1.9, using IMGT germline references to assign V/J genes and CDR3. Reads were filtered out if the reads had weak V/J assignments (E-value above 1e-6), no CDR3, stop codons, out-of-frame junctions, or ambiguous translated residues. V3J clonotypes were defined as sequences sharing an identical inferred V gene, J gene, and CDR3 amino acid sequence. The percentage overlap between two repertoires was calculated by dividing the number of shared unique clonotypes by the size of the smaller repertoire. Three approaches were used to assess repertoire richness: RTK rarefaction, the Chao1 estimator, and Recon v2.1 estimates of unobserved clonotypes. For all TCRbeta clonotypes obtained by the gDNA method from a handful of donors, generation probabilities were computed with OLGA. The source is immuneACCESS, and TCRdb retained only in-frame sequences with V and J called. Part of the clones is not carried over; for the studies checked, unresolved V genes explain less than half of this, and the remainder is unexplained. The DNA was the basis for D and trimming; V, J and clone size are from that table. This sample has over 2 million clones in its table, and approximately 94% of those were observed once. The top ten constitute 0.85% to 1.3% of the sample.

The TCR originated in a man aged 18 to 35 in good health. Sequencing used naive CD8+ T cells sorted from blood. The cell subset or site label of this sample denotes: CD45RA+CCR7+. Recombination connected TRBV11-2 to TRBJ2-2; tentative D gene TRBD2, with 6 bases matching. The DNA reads TGTGCCAGCAGCCCGGAGGGCCGGGACACCGGGGAGCTGTTTTTT. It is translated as CASSPEGRDTGELFF.